The subject of this entry is one TCR beta chain. Antigen: not known. The protocol was immunoSEQ multiplex PCR, while the TCRdb copy is restricted to in-frame clones and leaves out a portion. This table has about 200,000 clones, more than 70% appearing once. The J segment lost 0 bases and the V segment lost 3 bases, leaving 5 bases of the junction unmatched. Per germline, CDR1 LNHDA and CDR2 SQIVND (reference sequence). This CDR3 has 15 residues. This entry comes from a study of cytomegalovirus exposure and HLA in healthy donors. Study at large: Both the 120 or so validation repertoires and the approximately 620 first-cohort repertoires used the same platform, as reported by a later analysis. Overall study findings and caveats: In vitro testing confirmed three CMV-associated chains as specific for CMV antigens. The listing of 150 to 200 TCR beta chains classed them as cytomegalovirus-associated. Subsequent analysis found a tendency for first-cohort TCR clusters to co-occur within the 120 validation repertoires.

The sequence was obtained from a woman younger than 35 in good health and CMV-seronegative. The chain is built from TRBV19 and TRBJ2-7; 7 bases map to TRBD1. The sequencing sample was made of PBMCs. The CDR3 loop reads CASSITGARSYEQYF. DNA of the CDR3: TGTGCCAGTAGTATCACAGGGGCCCGCTCCTACGAGCAGTACTTC.